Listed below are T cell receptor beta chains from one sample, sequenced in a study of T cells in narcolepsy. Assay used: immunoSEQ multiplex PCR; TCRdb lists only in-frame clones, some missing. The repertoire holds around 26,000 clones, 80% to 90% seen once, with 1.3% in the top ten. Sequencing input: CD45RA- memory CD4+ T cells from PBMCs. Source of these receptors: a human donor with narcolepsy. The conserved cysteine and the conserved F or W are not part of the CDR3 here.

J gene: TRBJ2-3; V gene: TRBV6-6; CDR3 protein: ASSYGRGQRNTQY
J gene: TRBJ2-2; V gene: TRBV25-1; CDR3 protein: ASSDGGRAITGELF
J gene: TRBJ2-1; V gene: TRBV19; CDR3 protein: ASSIVGSTNEQF
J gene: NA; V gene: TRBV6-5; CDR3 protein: ASRGGGRNEQY
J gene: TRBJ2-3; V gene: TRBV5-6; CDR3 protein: ASSLILSGAPDTQY
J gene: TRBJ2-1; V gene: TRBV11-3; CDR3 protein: ASSPLGRAVYNEQF
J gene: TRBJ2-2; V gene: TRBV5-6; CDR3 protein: ASSQIRDLYTGELF
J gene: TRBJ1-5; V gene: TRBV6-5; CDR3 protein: ASTTGPVQPQH
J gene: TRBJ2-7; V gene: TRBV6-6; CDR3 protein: ASRSGTYEQY
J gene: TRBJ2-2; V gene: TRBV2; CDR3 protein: ASSPGHSGNTGELF
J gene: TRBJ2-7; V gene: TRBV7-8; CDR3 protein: ASSFGSSYEQY
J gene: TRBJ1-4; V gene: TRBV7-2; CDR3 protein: ASSLGVAGTNEKLF
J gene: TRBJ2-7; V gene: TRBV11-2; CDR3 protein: ASSLDRMADRI
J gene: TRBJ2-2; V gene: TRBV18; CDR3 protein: ASSSGAGVSYTGELF
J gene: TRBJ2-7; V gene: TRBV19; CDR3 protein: ASAGTGVGSYEQY
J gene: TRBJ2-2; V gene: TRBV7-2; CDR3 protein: ASSLDGAGELF
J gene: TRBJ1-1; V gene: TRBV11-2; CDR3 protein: ASSLVIGGLMNTEAF
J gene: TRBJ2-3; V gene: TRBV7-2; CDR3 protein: ASSLPVQDTQY
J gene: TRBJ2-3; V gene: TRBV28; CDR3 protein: ASSLVGGADTQY
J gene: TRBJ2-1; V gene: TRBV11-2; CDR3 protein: ASSLRLAESSYNEQF
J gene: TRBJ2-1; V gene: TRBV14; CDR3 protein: ASSLPSGSLKF
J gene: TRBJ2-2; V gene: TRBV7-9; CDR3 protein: ASSFEGHTGELF
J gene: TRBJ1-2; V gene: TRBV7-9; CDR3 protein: ASSLAGTGNHGYT
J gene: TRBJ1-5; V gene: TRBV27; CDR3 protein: ASSPFDRTNQPQH
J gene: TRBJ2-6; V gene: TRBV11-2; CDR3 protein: ASSSIQTLNVLT
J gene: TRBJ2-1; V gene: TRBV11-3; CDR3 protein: ASSFSPSTDEQF
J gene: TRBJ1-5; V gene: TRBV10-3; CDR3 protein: AISLNNQPQH
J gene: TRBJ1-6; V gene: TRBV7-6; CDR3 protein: ASSAPGGNNNSPLH